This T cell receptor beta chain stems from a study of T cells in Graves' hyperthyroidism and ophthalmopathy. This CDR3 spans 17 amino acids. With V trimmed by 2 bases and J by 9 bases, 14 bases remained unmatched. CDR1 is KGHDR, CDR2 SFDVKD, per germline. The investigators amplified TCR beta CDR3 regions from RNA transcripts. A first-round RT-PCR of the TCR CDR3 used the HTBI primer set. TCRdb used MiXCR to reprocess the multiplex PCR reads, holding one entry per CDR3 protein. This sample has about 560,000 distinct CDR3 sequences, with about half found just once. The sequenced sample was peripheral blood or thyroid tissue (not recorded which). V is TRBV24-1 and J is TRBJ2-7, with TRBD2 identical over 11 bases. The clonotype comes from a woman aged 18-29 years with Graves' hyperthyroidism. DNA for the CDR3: TGTGCCACCAGTGATTCCCAGGGGACTAGCGGAGGCCTCGCGCAGTACTTC. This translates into CATSDSQGTSGGLAQYF.